One sample yielded the 10 T cell receptor beta chains listed below, sequenced in a study of blood T cell repertoires in COVID-19. Profiled with immunoSEQ multiplex PCR; TCRdb holds only in-frame clones, not every one. The sample lists 200,000 to 250,000 clones, approximately 90% seen once, with 2% to 3% in the top ten. Input material: peripheral blood. These receptors all stem from a man aged 25 to 40 with COVID-19, enrolled during active disease.

The genes are TRBV7-3 and TRBJ1-1; unclear D gene. The CDR3 has 11 residues. V was clipped by 5 bases and J by 9 bases, with 10 bases between them. Germline-derived CDR1 and CDR2 are SGHTA and FQGTGA. The CDR3 nucleotides are TGTGCCAGCAGCCAAGACGGGAAAGCTTTCTTT. It is translated as CASSQDGKAFF.

The chain employs TRBV11-2 and TRBJ2-1; 9 bases map to TRBD2. The germline CDR1 and CDR2 sequences are SGHAT and FQNNGV. The CDR3 has 14 residues. The trim removed 2 bases at V and 15 bases at J, leaving 11 bases unmatched. The CDR3 sequence is CASSLTAGGTSPFF. CDR3 DNA: TGTGCCAGCAGCTTAACTGCGGGAGGGACTAGCCCGTTCTTC.

This rearrangement joins TRBV3-1 (or the pseudogene TRBV3-2) to TRBJ1-5, with 8 bases fitting TRBD1. Germline V gene sequence: CDR1 LGHDT, CDR2 YNNKEL (reference sequence). V lost 4 bases to trimming and J lost 6 bases; unmatched junction nucleotides: 5. The CDR3 is made up of 14 amino acids. The CDR3 is CASSPDRVGQPQHF. CDR3 nucleotide sequence: TGTGCCAGCAGCCCGGACAGGGTCGGTCAGCCCCAGCATTTT.

This clone was observed once. CDR3 residues: CASSQTGVNTEAFF. The CDR3 nucleotides are TGTGCCAGCTCACAAACAGGAGTGAACACTGAAGCTTTCTTT. The V and J genes are TRBV18 and TRBJ1-1, with D perhaps matching TRBD1 (5 bases). V was trimmed by 4 bases and J by 0 bases, leaving 9 bases between them. The CDR3 spans 14 residues. Germline V gene sequence: CDR1 KGHSH, CDR2 LQKENI.

V usage is TRBV7-9 and J usage is TRBJ1-6; 7 nucleotides agree with TRBD1. This CDR3 region has 15 residues. The germline V gene has CDR1 SEHNR and CDR2 FQNEAQ (reference sequence). Trimming removed 1 base from V and 5 bases from J; junction bases left unmatched: 2. The CDR3 DNA sequence: TGTGCCAGCAGCTTAGGGCAGGGGGATAATTCACCCCTCCACTTT. Its translation: CASSLGQGDNSPLHF.

V and J are TRBV5-8 and TRBJ2-1; 15 nucleotides align to TRBD2. Germline CDR1 SGHTS, CDR2 YDEGEE. The CDR3 spans 15 residues. J gave up 7 bases and V 4 bases, and 3 bases lay outside the gene matches. The CDR3, as DNA: TGTGCCAGCAGCCATGGGACTAGCGGGGGGAATGAGCAGTTCTTC. Residues: CASSHGTSGGNEQFF. Full variable domain (outside the CDR3, taken from reference TRBV5-8 and TRBJ2-1): EAGVTQSPTHLIKTRGQQATLRCSPISGHTSVYWYQQALGLGLQFLLWYDEGEERNRGNFPPRFSGRQFPNYSSELNVNALELEDSALYLCASSHGTSGGNEQFFGPGTRLTVL.

This chain joins TRBV28 and TRBJ1-2; 9 bases agree with TRBD1. The CDR3 loop spans 13 amino acids. The germline V gene encodes CDR1 MDHEN and CDR2 SYDVKM. The J segment lost 11 bases and the V segment lost 6 bases, leaving 10 bases of the junction unmatched. The CDR3 is CASRNPGTGSYTF. CDR3 nucleotide sequence: TGTGCCAGCAGAAACCCCGGGACAGGGTCGTACACCTTC.

Written as DNA, the CDR3 is TGTGCCAGCAGCCCTATTACGGGGGGCCCTGGCTACACCTTC. This sequence encodes CASSPITGGPGYTF. The chain joins TRBV11-2 to TRBJ1-2; D is possibly TRBD1 (6 bases). The CDR3 is 14 amino acids. V was shortened by 5 bases and J by 7 bases, with 17 bases between the two germline ends. CDR1 and CDR2 from the germline V gene are SGHAT and FQNNGV.

The V gene is TRBV6-5, the J gene TRBJ2-1, with D possibly TRBD1 on 6 matching bases. This CDR3 region has 15 residues. Germline V gene data show CDR1 as MNHEY and CDR2 as SVGAGI. V was cut by 11 bases and J by 3 bases, with 20 bases left in between. CDR3 sequence reads: CAANPRGKGYNEQFF. The CDR3 DNA sequence: TGTGCCGCCAACCCGAGGGGGAAGGGCTACAATGAGCAGTTCTTC.

V and J are TRBV29-1 and TRBJ1-2, with TRBD1 identical over 8 bases. Germline V lookup: CDR1 SQVTM, CDR2 ANQGSEA. This CDR3 comprises 16 residues. V lost 0 bases, J lost 3 bases, and 9 bases stayed unmatched. CDR3 region: CSVEDSSQDRDYGYTF. The DNA for the CDR3 is TGCAGCGTTGAAGATTCGTCACAGGACAGGGACTATGGCTACACCTTC.